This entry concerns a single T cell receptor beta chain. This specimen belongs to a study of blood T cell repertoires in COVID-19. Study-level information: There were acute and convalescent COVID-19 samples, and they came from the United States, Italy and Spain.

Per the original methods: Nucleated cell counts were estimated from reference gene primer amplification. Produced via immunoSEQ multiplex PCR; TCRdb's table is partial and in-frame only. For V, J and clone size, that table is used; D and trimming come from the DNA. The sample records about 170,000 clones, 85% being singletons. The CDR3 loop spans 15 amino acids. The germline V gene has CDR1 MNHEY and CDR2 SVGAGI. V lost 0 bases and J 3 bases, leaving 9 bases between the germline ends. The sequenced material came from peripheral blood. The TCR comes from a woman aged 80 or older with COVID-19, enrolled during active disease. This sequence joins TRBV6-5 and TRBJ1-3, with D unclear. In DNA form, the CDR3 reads TGTGCCAGCAGTTACTCGGGTGGAGGTGGAAACACCATATATTTT. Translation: CASSYSGGGGNTIYF.